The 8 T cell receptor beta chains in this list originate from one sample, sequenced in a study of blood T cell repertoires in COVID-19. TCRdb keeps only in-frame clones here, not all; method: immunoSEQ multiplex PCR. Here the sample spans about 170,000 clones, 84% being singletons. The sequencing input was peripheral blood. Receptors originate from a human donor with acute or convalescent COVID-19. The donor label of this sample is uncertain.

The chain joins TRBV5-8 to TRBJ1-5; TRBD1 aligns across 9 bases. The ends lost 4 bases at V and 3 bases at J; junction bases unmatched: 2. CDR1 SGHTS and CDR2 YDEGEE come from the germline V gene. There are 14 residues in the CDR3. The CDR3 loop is CASSRTGVNQPQHF. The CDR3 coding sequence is TGTGCCAGCAGCAGGACAGGGGTCAATCAGCCCCAGCATTTT.

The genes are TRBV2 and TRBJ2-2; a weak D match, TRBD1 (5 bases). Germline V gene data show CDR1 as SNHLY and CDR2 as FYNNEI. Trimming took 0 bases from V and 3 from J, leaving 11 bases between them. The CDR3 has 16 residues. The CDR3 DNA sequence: TGTGCCAGCAGTGAAGCGCTTGGACAATACACCGGGGAGCTGTTTTTT. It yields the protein CASSEALGQYTGELFF.

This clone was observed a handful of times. CDR3 sequence reads: CASHSGRGPYNEQFF. In nucleotides, the CDR3 is TGTGCCAGCCATAGCGGGAGAGGACCCTACAATGAGCAGTTCTTC. The chain is built from TRBV3-1 (or the pseudogene TRBV3-2) and TRBJ2-1, with 9 nucleotides matching TRBD2. The CDR3 length is 15 residues. V dropped 8 bases and J dropped 2; count of bases not matched to a gene: 7. Germline lookup yields CDR1 LGHDT and CDR2 YNNKEL (reference sequence).

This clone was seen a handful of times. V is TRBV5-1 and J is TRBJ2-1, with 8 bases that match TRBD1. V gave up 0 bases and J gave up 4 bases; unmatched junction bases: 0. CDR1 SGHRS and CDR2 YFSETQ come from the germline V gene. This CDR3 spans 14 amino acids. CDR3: CASSLGDRYNEQFF. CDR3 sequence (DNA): TGCGCCAGCAGCTTGGGGGACAGGTACAATGAGCAGTTCTTC.

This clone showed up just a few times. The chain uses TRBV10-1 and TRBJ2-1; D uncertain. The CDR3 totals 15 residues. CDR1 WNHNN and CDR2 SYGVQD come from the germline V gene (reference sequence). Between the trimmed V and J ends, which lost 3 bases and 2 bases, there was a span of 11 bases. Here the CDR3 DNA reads TGCGCCAGCAGTGACTCAGGCGTAGCCTACAATGAGCAGTTCTTC. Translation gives CASSDSGVAYNEQFF.

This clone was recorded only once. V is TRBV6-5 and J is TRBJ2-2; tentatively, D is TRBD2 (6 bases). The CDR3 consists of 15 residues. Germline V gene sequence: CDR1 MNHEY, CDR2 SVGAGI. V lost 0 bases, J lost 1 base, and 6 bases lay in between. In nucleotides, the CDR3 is TGTGCCAGCAGTTACTCGGGGGGGAACACCGGGGAGCTGTTTTTT. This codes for CASSYSGGNTGELFF.

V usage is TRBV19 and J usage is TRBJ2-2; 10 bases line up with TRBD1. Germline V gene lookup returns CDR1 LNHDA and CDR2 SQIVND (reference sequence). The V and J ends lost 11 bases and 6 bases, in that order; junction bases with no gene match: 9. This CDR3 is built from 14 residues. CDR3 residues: CASRDRGKAGELFF. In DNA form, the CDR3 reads TGTGCCTCTCGGGACAGGGGAAAGGCCGGGGAGCTGTTTTTT. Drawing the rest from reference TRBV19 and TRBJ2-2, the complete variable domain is DGGITQSPKYLFRKEGQNVTLSCEQNLNHDAMYWYRQDPGQGLRLIYYSQIVNDFQKGDIAEGYSVSREKKESFPLTVTSAQKNPTAFYLCASRDRGKAGELFFGEGSRLTVL.

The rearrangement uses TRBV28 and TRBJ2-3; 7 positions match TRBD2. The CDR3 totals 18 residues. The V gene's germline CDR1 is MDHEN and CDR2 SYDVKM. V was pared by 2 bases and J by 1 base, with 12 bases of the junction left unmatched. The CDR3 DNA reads TGTGCCAGCAGTTTAAGTGGGCGGGAGTTGCGGGGCACAGATACGCAGTATTTT. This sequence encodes CASSLSGRELRGTDTQYF.